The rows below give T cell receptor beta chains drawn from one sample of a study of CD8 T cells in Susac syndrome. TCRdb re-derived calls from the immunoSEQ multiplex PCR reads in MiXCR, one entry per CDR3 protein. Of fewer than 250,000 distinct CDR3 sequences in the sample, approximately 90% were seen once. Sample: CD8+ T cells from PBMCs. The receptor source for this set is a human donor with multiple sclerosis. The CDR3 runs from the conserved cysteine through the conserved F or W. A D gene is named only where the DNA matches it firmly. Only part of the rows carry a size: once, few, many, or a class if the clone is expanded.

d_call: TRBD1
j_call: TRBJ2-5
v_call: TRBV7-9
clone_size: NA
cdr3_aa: CASSSRQGRQETQYF
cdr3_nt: TGTGCCAGCAGCTCCCGACAGGGTAGACAAGAGACCCAGTACTTC

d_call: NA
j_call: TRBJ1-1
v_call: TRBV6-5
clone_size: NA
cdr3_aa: CASSGQGVAFF
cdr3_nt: TGTGCCAGCAGTGGGCAGGGAGTGGCTTTCTTT

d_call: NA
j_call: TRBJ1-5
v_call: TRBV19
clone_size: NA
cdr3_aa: CATGTMAQHF
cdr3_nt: TGTGCCACCGGGACCATGGCCCAGCATTTT

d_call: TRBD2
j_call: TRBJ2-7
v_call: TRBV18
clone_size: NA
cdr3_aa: CASSPGTSGTAIIPYEQYF
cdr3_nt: TGTGCCAGCTCACCAGGGACTAGCGGGACGGCGATCATCCCCTACGAGCAGTACTTC

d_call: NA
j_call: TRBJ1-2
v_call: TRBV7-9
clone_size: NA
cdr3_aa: CASSLVGSEYSNFGYTF
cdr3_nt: TGTGCCAGCAGCTTGGTTGGGTCGGAGTATTCCAATTTTGGCTACACCTTC

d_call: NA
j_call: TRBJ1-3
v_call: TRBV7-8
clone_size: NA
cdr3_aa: CASSRDPLDTIYF
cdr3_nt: TGTGCCAGCAGCAGGGACCCCCTGGACACCATATATTTT

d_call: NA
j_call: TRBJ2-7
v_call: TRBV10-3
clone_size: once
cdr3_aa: CAISGDENYYEQYF
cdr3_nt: TGTGCCATCAGTGGGGACGAGAATTACTACGAGCAGTACTTC

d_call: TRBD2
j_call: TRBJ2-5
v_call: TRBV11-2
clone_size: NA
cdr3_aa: CASSLEASGGSPWTQYF
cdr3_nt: TGTGCCAGCAGCTTAGAGGCTAGCGGGGGGTCCCCATGGACCCAGTACTTC

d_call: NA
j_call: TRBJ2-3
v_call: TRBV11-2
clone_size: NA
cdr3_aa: CASSSATLRPSTDTQYF
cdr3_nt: TGTGCCAGCAGCTCCGCAACACTCCGCCCCAGCACAGATACGCAGTATTTT

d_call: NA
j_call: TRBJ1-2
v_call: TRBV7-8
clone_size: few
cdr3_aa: CASSLLAGKDGYTF
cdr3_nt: TGTGCCAGCAGCTTACTGGCAGGGAAGGATGGCTACACCTTC

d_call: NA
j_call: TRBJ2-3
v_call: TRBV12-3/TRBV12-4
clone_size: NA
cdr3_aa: CASSLAGYSDTQYF
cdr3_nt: TGTGCCAGCAGTTTAGCGGGGTACTCAGATACGCAGTATTTT

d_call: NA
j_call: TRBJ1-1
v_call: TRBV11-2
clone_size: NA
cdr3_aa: CASSLDFSNTEAFF
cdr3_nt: TGTGCCAGCAGCTTAGATTTTTCGAACACTGAAGCTTTCTTT

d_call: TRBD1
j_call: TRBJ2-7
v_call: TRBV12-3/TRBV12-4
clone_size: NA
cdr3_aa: CASSGPGQGAEGEQYF
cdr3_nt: TGTGCCAGCAGTGGCCCGGGACAGGGGGCAGAGGGCGAGCAGTACTTC

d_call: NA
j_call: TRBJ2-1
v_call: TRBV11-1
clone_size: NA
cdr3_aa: CASSVVRHNEQFF
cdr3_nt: TGTGCCAGCAGCGTGGTTCGCCACAATGAGCAGTTCTTC

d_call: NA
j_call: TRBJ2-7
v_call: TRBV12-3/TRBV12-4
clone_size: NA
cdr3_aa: CASSSPGLYEQYF
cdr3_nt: TGTGCCAGCAGTTCCCCAGGTCTCTACGAGCAGTACTTC

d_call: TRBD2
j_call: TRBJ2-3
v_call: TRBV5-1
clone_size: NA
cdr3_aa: CASHSGDFSTDTQYF
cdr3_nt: TGCGCCAGCCATAGCGGGGACTTTAGCACAGATACGCAGTATTTT

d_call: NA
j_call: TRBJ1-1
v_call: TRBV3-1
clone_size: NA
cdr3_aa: CASSQGDRRNTEAFF
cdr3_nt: TGTGCCAGCAGCCAAGGGGATCGGAGGAACACTGAAGCTTTCTTT

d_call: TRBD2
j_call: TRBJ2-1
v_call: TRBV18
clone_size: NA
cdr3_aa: CATREGYGDEQFF
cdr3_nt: TGTGCCACCCGGGAGGGCTACGGCGATGAGCAGTTCTTC

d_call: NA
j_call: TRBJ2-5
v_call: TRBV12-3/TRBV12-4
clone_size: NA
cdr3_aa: CASSFGVHKETQYF
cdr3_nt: TGTGCCAGCAGTTTCGGGGTCCACAAAGAGACCCAGTACTTC

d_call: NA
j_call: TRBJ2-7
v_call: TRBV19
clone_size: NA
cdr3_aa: CASSPNRIEQYF
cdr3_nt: TGTGCCAGTAGCCCTAATCGGATCGAGCAGTACTTC

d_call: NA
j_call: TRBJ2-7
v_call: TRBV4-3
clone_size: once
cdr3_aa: CASSQDGGTYTYEQYF
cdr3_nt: TGCGCCAGCAGCCAAGATGGAGGGACATACACCTACGAGCAGTACTTC

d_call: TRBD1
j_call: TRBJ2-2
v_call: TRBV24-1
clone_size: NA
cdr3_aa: CATQGDLNTGELFF
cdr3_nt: TGTGCCACCCAGGGGGACCTGAACACCGGGGAGCTGTTTTTT

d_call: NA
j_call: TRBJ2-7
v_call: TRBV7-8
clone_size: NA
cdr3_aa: CASGDRADF
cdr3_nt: TGTGCCAGTGGGGATAGAGCCGACTTC